The T cell receptor (beta chain) under discussion was sequenced for a study of blood T cell repertoires in COVID-19 (TCRdb year 2020). Describing the broader study: Collaborator samples came from the United States, Italy and Spain and covered acute and convalescent phases of COVID-19. The material from the prospective study consisted of cDNA or gDNA derived from T cells, B-cell-depleted T cells, or PBMCs. Subjects who had been exposed to COVID-19, were actively infected with it, or had recovered from it provided the deeply sampled blood TCRbeta repertoires that made up the dataset. The repertoires were released in a freely available public database meant as a resource for research on the immune response to SARS-CoV-2. Samples were obtained from the ongoing ImmuneRACE study (first 160 participants) and from 1,254 subjects provided by 6 global collaborators. Sample metadata almost always included a de-identified subject ID, COVID-19 status, age in years and sex. HLA class I and class II types, where available, came from metadata supplied by the sample provider rather than from assay-based typing. Overall study outcomes, separate from this receptor: The amount of clinical and demographic metadata varied by source and participant and was provided uncurated.

From cysteine to phenylalanine, the CDR3 is 15 amino acids long. Left in the record is the CDR3 DNA by itself, 45 bases read in frame from the first base. Sequences MNHNS (CDR1) and SASEGT (CDR2) are obtained from the germline V gene. V is pared back by 1 base and J by 4 bases, with 11 bases lying between the germline termini. This clone was seen a single time. No antigen is known for it. Base qualities are not at hand, and no much larger clone is one base apart. Collaborating institutions collected whole blood in K2EDTA tubes following their own protocols. For TCRbeta analysis, collaborator samples were shipped as frozen whole blood, as isolated PBMCs, or as DNA extracted from either sample type. TCRbeta CDR3 regions were amplified from genomic DNA using the immunoSEQ Assay, a bias-controlled multiplex PCR. In the source study's methods: Within the assay, amplification of reference gene primers was used to estimate how many nucleated cells each sample contained. To quantify the absolute abundance of each unique TCRbeta CDR3 rearrangement, sequence reads were collapsed and filtered. Productive Simpson clonality was computed per sample as the square root of Simpson's diversity index over productive rearrangements. TCRdb took this table from immuneACCESS and kept in-frame rearrangements with V and J called. Such tables lack part of the clones; where checked against another copy, unresolved V genes explain under half of the gap, and the rest is unexplained. That table is the source of V, J and clone size, and D and trimming were worked out from the DNA. The sample table records about 100,000 clones; less than 90% of these occur just once. The ten largest clones capture 4.5% to 5.5% of the sample.

The TCR was taken from a human donor in a cohort sampled during active COVID-19. Source material: peripheral blood. The chain employs TRBV6-1 and TRBJ1-3; a tentative D match to TRBD1 spans 5 bases. CDR3 loop: CASSEEQAGGNTIYF. The DNA sequence is TGTGCCAGCAGTGAAGAACAGGCAGGCGGAAACACCATATATTTT.